These T cell receptor beta chains were read from a single sample in a study of vaccination effects on CD4 cells after COVID-19. Antigens of these TCRs are unknown. Sequencing was performed with immunoSEQ multiplex PCR; in TCRdb, only in-frame clones are kept and a portion is missing. This table holds about 73,000 clones, less than 75% found once. The source material was CD4+ T cells from PBMCs cultured without peptide, sampled after COVID-19 vaccination. The receptors were sampled from a human donor who received a COVID-19 vaccine. The CDR3 runs from the conserved cysteine through the conserved F or W. A D gene is named only where the DNA matches it firmly. Clone size is shown for a subset of rows, as once, few, many or a class of expanded clone.

size: few; D: NA; length: 14; V: TRBV6-6; J: TRBJ1-1; CDR3: CASSPGRLNTEAFF; DNA: TGTGCCAGCAGCCCGGGACGGCTGAACACTGAAGCTTTCTTT
size: few; D: TRBD1; length: 11; V: TRBV11-3; J: TRBJ1-2; CDR3: CASSSGTGMTF; DNA: TGTGCCAGCAGCTCCGGGACAGGAATGACCTTC
size: NA; D: NA; length: 19; V: TRBV7-9; J: TRBJ1-3; CDR3: CASSRGYLQGRLAGNTIYF; DNA: TGTGCCAGCAGCCGCGGATACCTACAGGGAAGACTAGCCGGAAACACCATATATTTT
size: once; D: NA; length: 11; V: TRBV19; J: TRBJ2-1; CDR3: CASNGFHEQFF; DNA: TGTGCCAGTAATGGGTTCCATGAGCAGTTCTTC
size: few; D: NA; length: 11; V: TRBV20-1; J: TRBJ1-5; CDR3: CSASVQGVQHF; DNA: TGCAGTGCTAGTGTACAGGGTGTTCAGCATTTT
size: few; D: NA; length: 15; V: TRBV7-3; J: TRBJ1-5; CDR3: CASSLHFRSNQPQHF; DNA: TGTGCCAGCAGTCTACATTTTCGCAGCAATCAGCCCCAGCATTTT
size: NA; D: NA; length: 14; V: TRBV7-9; J: TRBJ2-2; CDR3: CASSLGSNTGELFF; DNA: TGTGCCAGCAGCTTAGGCTCGAACACCGGGGAGCTGTTTTTT
size: NA; D: TRBD1; length: 16; V: TRBV27; J: TRBJ2-5; CDR3: CASSRQGASVGETQYF; DNA: TGTGCCAGCAGTAGGCAGGGGGCGAGTGTAGGAGAGACCCAGTACTTC
size: NA; D: NA; length: 16; V: TRBV7-6; J: TRBJ2-3; CDR3: CASSLAGGALQDTQYF; DNA: TGTGCCAGCAGCTTAGCGGGGGGCGCTTTACAGGATACGCAGTATTTT
size: NA; D: NA; length: 16; V: TRBV4-1; J: TRBJ1-3; CDR3: CASSPAGSSSGNTIYF; DNA: TGCGCCAGCAGCCCGGCAGGGAGTAGCTCTGGAAACACCATATATTTT
size: few; D: NA; length: 12; V: TRBV9; J: TRBJ1-2; CDR3: CASSASRGGYTF; DNA: TGTGCCAGCAGCGCCTCACGGGGTGGCTACACCTTC
size: NA; D: TRBD2; length: 16; V: TRBV7-2; J: TRBJ2-5; CDR3: CASSHGLAGARETQYF; DNA: TGTGCCAGCAGCCACGGACTAGCGGGGGCAAGAGAGACCCAGTACTTC
size: NA; D: NA; length: 15; V: TRBV28; J: TRBJ2-3; CDR3: CASSLAGSWTDTQYF; DNA: TGTGCCAGCAGTTTAGCAGGGTCCTGGACAGATACGCAGTATTTT
size: NA; D: NA; length: 15; V: TRBV5-1; J: TRBJ1-1; CDR3: CASSATTGLNTEAFF; DNA: TGCGCCAGCAGCGCGACGACAGGACTGAACACTGAAGCTTTCTTT
size: NA; D: TRBD1; length: 15; V: TRBV6-6; J: TRBJ1-4; CDR3: CASSYQDRGNEKLFF; DNA: TGTGCCAGCAGTTACCAGGACAGGGGGAATGAAAAACTGTTTTTT
size: NA; D: NA; length: 15; V: TRBV18; J: TRBJ1-3; CDR3: CASSPGARSGNTIYF; DNA: TGTGCCAGCTCACCCGGGGCCCGCTCTGGAAACACCATATATTTT
size: once; D: NA; length: 14; V: TRBV5-1; J: TRBJ2-3; CDR3: CASSWPLRTDTQYF; DNA: TGCGCCAGCAGCTGGCCCTTACGCACAGATACGCAGTATTTT
size: once; D: TRBD1; length: 16; V: TRBV9; J: TRBJ1-6; CDR3: CASSVEAGGSYSPLHF; DNA: TGTGCCAGCAGCGTAGAGGCAGGGGGTTCGTATTCACCCCTCCACTTT
size: NA; D: TRBD1; length: 18; V: TRBV15; J: TRBJ2-6; CDR3: CATSRGRTGSSGANVLTF; DNA: TGTGCCACCAGCAGAGGTCGGACAGGAAGCTCTGGGGCCAACGTCCTGACTTTC
size: NA; D: TRBD2; length: 16; V: TRBV12-5; J: TRBJ2-1; CDR3: CASGVLAGGFYNEQFF; DNA: TGTGCTAGTGGTGTACTAGCGGGGGGTTTCTACAATGAGCAGTTCTTC
size: NA; D: NA; length: 12; V: TRBV30; J: TRBJ1-6; CDR3: CAWSRAASPLHF; DNA: TGTGCCTGGAGTCGGGCTGCTTCACCCCTCCACTTT
size: NA; D: NA; length: 14; V: TRBV4-1; J: TRBJ1-5; CDR3: CASSERTVGGPQHF; DNA: TGCGCCAGCAGCGAGCGGACTGTAGGGGGGCCCCAGCATTTT
size: NA; D: NA; length: 13; V: TRBV11-3; J: TRBJ2-5; CDR3: CASSRASQETQYF; DNA: TGTGCCAGCAGTCGGGCGAGTCAAGAGACCCAGTACTTC
size: NA; D: NA; length: 11; V: TRBV2; J: TRBJ2-1; CDR3: CASSGAFEQFF; DNA: TGTGCCAGCAGTGGCGCTTTTGAGCAGTTCTTC
size: NA; D: NA; length: 13; V: TRBV4-1; J: TRBJ1-5; CDR3: CASSQEENQPQHF; DNA: TGCGCCAGCAGCCAAGAAGAGAATCAGCCCCAGCATTTT
size: NA; D: NA; length: 14; V: TRBV27; J: TRBJ2-5; CDR3: CASSFGGLQETQYF; DNA: TGTGCCAGCAGTTTTGGGGGACTTCAAGAGACCCAGTACTTC
size: NA; D: TRBD1; length: 14; V: TRBV29-1; J: TRBJ1-2; CDR3: CSVGHLRGLNGYTF; DNA: TGCAGCGTTGGCCACCTCAGGGGGCTGAATGGCTACACCTTC
size: NA; D: NA; length: 17; V: TRBV2; J: TRBJ2-6; CDR3: CASSASAIGSGANVLTF; DNA: TGTGCCAGCAGTGCCTCAGCAATTGGCTCTGGGGCCAACGTCCTGACTTTC
size: NA; D: NA; length: 15; V: TRBV7-2; J: TRBJ2-2; CDR3: CASSLRALITGELFF; DNA: TGTGCCAGCAGCCTCCGGGCCCTTATAACCGGGGAGCTGTTTTTT
size: NA; D: NA; length: 13; V: TRBV18; J: TRBJ1-5; CDR3: CASSPGTNQPQHF; DNA: TGTGCCAGCTCACCGGGGACTAATCAGCCCCAGCATTTT
size: once; D: NA; length: 13; V: TRBV6-5; J: TRBJ1-4; CDR3: CASKTATNEKLFF; DNA: TGTGCCAGCAAGACAGCAACTAATGAAAAACTGTTTTTT
size: NA; D: TRBD1; length: 14; V: TRBV7-2; J: TRBJ2-5; CDR3: CASSLAGQKETQYF; DNA: TGTGCCAGCAGCTTAGCGGGACAGAAAGAGACCCAGTACTTC
size: NA; D: TRBD1; length: 16; V: TRBV10-3; J: TRBJ2-3; CDR3: CAISGSGTGPQDTQYF; DNA: TGTGCCATCAGTGGGTCGGGGACAGGGCCCCAAGATACGCAGTATTTT
size: NA; D: TRBD1; length: 17; V: TRBV18; J: TRBJ2-3; CDR3: CASSPPRGQGRTDTQYF; DNA: TGTGCCAGCTCACCACCACGTGGACAGGGACGAACAGATACGCAGTATTTT
size: NA; D: TRBD1; length: 16; V: TRBV29-1; J: TRBJ1-4; CDR3: CSVEGGGQGAYEKLFF; DNA: TGCAGCGTTGAAGGGGGCGGACAGGGGGCGTACGAAAAACTGTTTTTT
size: NA; D: NA; length: 14; V: TRBV7-8; J: TRBJ1-6; CDR3: CASSLLDVGSPLHF; DNA: TGTGCCAGCAGCCTTCTGGACGTAGGTTCACCCCTCCACTTT
size: NA; D: NA; length: 14; V: TRBV6-2/TRBV6-3; J: TRBJ2-4; CDR3: CASSYSNRKDIQYF; DNA: TGTGCCAGCAGTTACTCGAACAGGAAAGACATTCAGTACTTC
size: NA; D: NA; length: 16; V: TRBV2; J: TRBJ2-2; CDR3: CASSQDRPTGTGELFF; DNA: TGTGCCAGCAGTCAAGACCGGCCAACGGGAACCGGGGAGCTGTTTTTT
size: few; D: NA; length: 12; V: TRBV15; J: TRBJ1-2; CDR3: CATSSHNYGYTF; DNA: TGTGCCACCAGCAGCCACAACTATGGCTACACCTTC
size: NA; D: TRBD1; length: 15; V: TRBV5-1; J: TRBJ2-1; CDR3: CASRQTGTGINEQFF; DNA: TGCGCCAGCAGGCAAACCGGGACAGGGATCAATGAGCAGTTCTTC
size: once; D: NA; length: 15; V: TRBV15; J: TRBJ2-5; CDR3: CATSTKGGRGETQYF; DNA: TGTGCCACCAGCACTAAAGGGGGGAGGGGGGAGACCCAGTACTTC
size: few; D: TRBD1; length: 15; V: TRBV3-1/TRBV3-2; J: TRBJ2-1; CDR3: CASSQGSGGRNEQFF; DNA: TGTGCCAGCAGCCAAGGTTCAGGGGGCCGCAATGAGCAGTTCTTC
size: NA; D: NA; length: 13; V: TRBV6-4; J: TRBJ1-1; CDR3: CASSTGSNTEAFF; DNA: TGTGCCAGCAGTACAGGGTCGAACACTGAAGCTTTCTTT
size: NA; D: TRBD1; length: 16; V: TRBV7-2; J: TRBJ1-6; CDR3: CASSSGRDRVSSPLHF; DNA: TGTGCCAGCAGCTCCGGGAGGGACAGGGTTAGTTCACCCCTCCACTTT
size: NA; D: NA; length: 14; V: TRBV6-1; J: TRBJ1-1; CDR3: CASSEVGQPSEAFF; DNA: TGTGCCAGCAGTGAAGTAGGACAACCATCTGAAGCTTTCTTT
size: NA; D: TRBD1; length: 16; V: TRBV14; J: TRBJ2-5; CDR3: CASSPRTGTYQETQYF; DNA: TGTGCCAGCAGCCCGCGGACAGGGACCTACCAAGAGACCCAGTACTTC
size: few; D: TRBD2; length: 13; V: TRBV30; J: TRBJ2-3; CDR3: CAWTSGGTDTQYF; DNA: TGTGCCTGGACTAGCGGGGGCACAGATACGCAGTATTTT